This entry concerns a single T cell receptor beta chain. The J segment lost 8 bases and the V segment lost 4 bases, leaving 14 bases of the junction unmatched. This CDR3 region has 17 residues. Per the germline V gene, CDR1 is ENHRY and CDR2 is SYGVKD. This record comes from a study of blood T cell repertoires in COVID-19. Study-level information: Material from acute and convalescent COVID-19 was sourced from the United States, Italy and Spain. Sources were T cells, B-cell-depleted T cells, or PBMCs; the material itself was cDNA or gDNA.

Study processing details: Estimates of nucleated cell counts were drawn from the amplification of reference gene primers. Sequencing used immunoSEQ multiplex PCR; TCRdb keeps in-frame clones, though not all of them. The V and J calls and clone size come from that table; D and trimming were worked out from the DNA. The sample contains roughly 230,000 clones, roughly 89% of which appear only once. Specimen: peripheral blood. The clonotype was recovered from a woman in her thirties or forties who had recovered from COVID-19. The genes are TRBV10-3 and TRBJ1-6; TRBD1 matches 7 bases. CDR3: CAISATSGTASYSPLHF. CDR3 bases: TGTGCCATCAGTGCAACGTCCGGGACAGCATCCTATTCACCCCTCCACTTT.